This entry concerns a single T cell receptor (beta chain). Its antigen target is currently unknown. A read error may produce the germline difference seen at one junction end. A constant-region primer and ProtoScript II reverse transcriptase were used to reverse-transcribe TCRbeta-specific cDNA from roughly 0.5 ug total RNA. Construction of the TCRbeta libraries relied on three nested rounds of multiplex PCR, following a slightly modified ARM-PCR procedure. The first two PCR rounds used multiplex TRBV1-TRBV30 forward primers with a Cbeta reverse primer, each for approximately 11 cycles. Sample barcodes and Illumina adapters were added in a final 25-cycle PCR with Deep VentR polymerase. Amplicons of 200-500 bp were gel-purified with a QIAquick gel extraction kit before sequencing. An Illumina HiSeq 2500 was used to sequence the TCRbeta amplicons, generating 250-bp paired-end reads. In the paper's pipeline: Trimmomatic v0.33 was used to quality-trim the reads, and FLASH v1.2.11 was used to merge paired reads so that full CDR3 sequences could be recovered. V, D and J germline segments were assigned to the rearranged TCRbeta sequences by MiGEC v1.2.1b. Clonotype statistics, along with Shannon-Wiener diversity indices, were calculated using VDJtools v1.0.0. To reduce sampling bias, subsequent analyses other than the diversity analysis used only the 250 most abundant clonotypes in each sample. TCRdb redid the processing of the public reads, applying fastp at Q25 and MiXCR, and retained in-frame beta chains. CDR3 protein duplicates are merged, each entry listing the most common genes and DNA. TCRdb, not the authors, supplied the V and J calls. The sample yields some 87,000 distinct CDR3 sequences; roughly 70% were counted once. Clones ranked in the top ten supply about 27% of the sample.

The CDR3 contains 15 residues, cysteine and phenylalanine counted. Only the CDR3 DNA is retained, 45 bases long and in frame from the first base. Via the germline V gene, CDR1 is SGHVS and CDR2 FQNEAQ. Without any cell sorting, total RNA and DNA were extracted together from about 20-30 mg of bulk tissue using the AllPrep DNA/RNA mini kit. Between late 2015 and 2016, a handful of patients in China with histopathologically diagnosed primary liver carcinoma had surgical resection. At the time of sampling, the patients had chronic HBV infection and had not received any treatment. Fresh tumor and adjacent tissue pieces were bisected, with one half stored in RNAlater at -80 degrees C and the other half sent for histology. This sample was included in a study of tumor-infiltrating lymphocytes in primary liver carcinoma (dated 2017 in TCRdb). Background on the whole study: The five patients, three men and two women aged 30 to 69 years, had hepatocellular carcinoma (four) or combined HCC and intrahepatic cholangiocarcinoma (one). The five patients had tumors of stage T1-T3 N0M0, with maximum diameters ranging from 4.2 to 10 cm. Each sample produced about 3.5 to 8 million productive TCRbeta reads, and read depth showed no significant difference between tissue types. Across five regions of each liver tumor, along with adjacent normal tissue and blood, the study brought together TCRbeta repertoire sequencing, expression microarrays and whole-exome sequencing. TCRbeta repertoire sequencing covered 35 specimens from 5 patients: 25 or so tumor regions, 5 adjacent noncancerous liver tissues and 5 peripheral blood samples. Technical replicate repertoires showed high reproducibility, with mean shared-clone rates roughly 0.87 and correlation coefficients above 0.98. What the work shows at the level of the full study, not this receptor alone: The study included only four or five patients, and the authors note findings should be validated in a larger study. Consistent with antigen-driven expansion, pairs of tumor regions showed higher repertoire overlap (mean about 36%) than either tumor-adjacent pairs (approximately 17%) or tumor-blood pairs (around 14%). A significantly larger repertoire fraction was made up by the top 250 clones in tumors than in blood (p = 0.039). Bulk unsorted samples precluded comparing CD4+ and CD8+ T cell repertoires. Because only the TCR beta chain was sequenced and unpaired alpha chains were not captured, true repertoire diversity is likely underestimated.

Source material: tumor-adjacent normal liver tissue. The clonotype was recovered from a man aged 35 to 55 with primary liver carcinoma and hepatitis B virus infection. The sequence links TRBV7-8 to TRBJ2-1; a stretch of 10 junction bases matches TRBD2. The DNA is TGTACCAGCAGCTTAGGCGCTAGCGGGGGCAATGAGCAGTTCTTC. The translation is CTSSLGASGGNEQFF.